This entry lists 9 T cell receptor beta chains sequenced from one sample in a study of T cell responses to AZD1222 COVID-19 vaccine. Method: immunoSEQ multiplex PCR; TCRdb's copy keeps in-frame clones and lacks some. Of some 150,000 clones listed, roughly nine tenths are singletons. Specimen: peripheral blood, collected 28 days after the second AZD1222 dose. These receptors originate from an adult who received the AZD1222 COVID-19 vaccine.

The V gene is TRBV4-3, the J gene TRBJ1-6, with 8 nucleotides matching TRBD1. The J segment lost 9 bases and the V segment lost 0 bases, leaving 4 bases of the junction unmatched. This CDR3 has 15 residues. From germline, CDR1 is LGHNA and CDR2 YSLEER. The chain's CDR3 is CASSQEWDRPSPLHF. CDR3 in DNA: TGCGCCAGCAGCCAAGAGTGGGACAGGCCTTCACCCCTCCACTTT.

The chain links TRBV6-5 to TRBJ1-3; D is uncertain. Germline lookup yields CDR1 MNHEY and CDR2 SVGAGI. V dropped 0 bases and J dropped 11 bases, with 14 bases sitting between them. The CDR3 has 14 residues. CDR3: CASSYSSGMYPIYF. The CDR3 DNA follows: TGTGCCAGCAGTTACTCTTCCGGGATGTACCCCATATATTTT.

This clone was counted a few times. This sequence joins TRBV28 and TRBJ2-5; D is perhaps TRBD2 (6 bases). V was cut by 6 bases and J by 0 bases, with 14 bases left in between. Germline V gene lookup returns CDR1 MDHEN and CDR2 SYDVKM. The CDR3 totals 15 residues. The CDR3 loop is CASSPGSLHQETQYF. The DNA for the CDR3 is TGTGCCAGCAGCCCCGGGAGTCTCCACCAAGAGACCCAGTACTTC.

The chain couples TRBV18 to TRBJ2-2; a weak D match, TRBD2 (5 bases). The germline V gene has CDR1 KGHSH and CDR2 LQKENI. V was shortened by 3 bases and J by 6 bases, with 11 bases between the two germline ends. The CDR3 is 14 amino acids. The CDR3 here is CASSPEGVAGELFF. The CDR3 nucleotides are TGTGCCAGCTCACCCGAGGGAGTTGCCGGGGAGCTGTTTTTT.

The chain is built from TRBV4-1 and TRBJ1-1, with 7 bases lining up with TRBD1. J was trimmed by 3 bases and V by 3 bases; bases with no gene match: 19. Germline lookup yields CDR1 MGHRA and CDR2 YSYEKL. This CDR3 contains 19 residues. The CDR3 here is CASSHFRQGQGRGHTEAFF. The CDR3, as DNA: TGCGCCAGCAGCCATTTCAGACAGGGTCAGGGGAGAGGACACACTGAAGCTTTCTTT.

This clone was observed a single time. The V and J genes are TRBV28 and TRBJ1-4; 7 bases match TRBD1. There are 16 residues in the CDR3. V gave up 8 bases and J gave up 7 bases; unmatched junction bases: 16. Germline CDR1 reads MDHEN; CDR2 reads SYDVKM. CDR3 amino acids: CASRYPRGAVGEKLFF. CDR3 nucleotide sequence: TGTGCCAGCCGCTACCCCAGGGGGGCCGTGGGTGAAAAACTGTTTTTT.

V is TRBV7-2 and J is TRBJ1-6; the D is unclear. CDR3 length equals 15 residues. Germline V CDR1 and CDR2: SGHTA, FQGNSA. The V end lost 5 bases, the J end lost 7 bases, and 15 bases lay between the germline ends. The CDR3 reads CASSPTERYNSPLHF. The DNA of the CDR3 is TGTGCCAGCAGCCCGACCGAGAGGTACAATTCACCCCTCCACTTT.

The chain joins TRBV4-3 to TRBJ2-2, with TRBD1 matching 7 bases. The CDR3 has 15 amino acids. Germline V CDR1 and CDR2: LGHNA, YSLEER. With V trimmed by 1 base and J by 6 bases, 5 bases remained unmatched. The CDR3 DNA sequence: TGCGCCAGCAGCCAAGTTATAACAGGGGCCGGGGAGCTGTTTTTT. This gives the protein CASSQVITGAGELFF.

CDR3 sequence reads: CAWSVPPPYEQYF. DNA for the CDR3: TGTGCCTGGAGTGTACCGCCCCCCTACGAGCAGTACTTC. The V gene is TRBV30, the J gene TRBJ2-7; D gene ambiguous. Germline CDR1 is GTSNPN and CDR2 is SVGIG (reference sequence). The CDR3 has 13 amino acids. V shed 0 bases and J shed 2 bases, with 8 bases lying between them.